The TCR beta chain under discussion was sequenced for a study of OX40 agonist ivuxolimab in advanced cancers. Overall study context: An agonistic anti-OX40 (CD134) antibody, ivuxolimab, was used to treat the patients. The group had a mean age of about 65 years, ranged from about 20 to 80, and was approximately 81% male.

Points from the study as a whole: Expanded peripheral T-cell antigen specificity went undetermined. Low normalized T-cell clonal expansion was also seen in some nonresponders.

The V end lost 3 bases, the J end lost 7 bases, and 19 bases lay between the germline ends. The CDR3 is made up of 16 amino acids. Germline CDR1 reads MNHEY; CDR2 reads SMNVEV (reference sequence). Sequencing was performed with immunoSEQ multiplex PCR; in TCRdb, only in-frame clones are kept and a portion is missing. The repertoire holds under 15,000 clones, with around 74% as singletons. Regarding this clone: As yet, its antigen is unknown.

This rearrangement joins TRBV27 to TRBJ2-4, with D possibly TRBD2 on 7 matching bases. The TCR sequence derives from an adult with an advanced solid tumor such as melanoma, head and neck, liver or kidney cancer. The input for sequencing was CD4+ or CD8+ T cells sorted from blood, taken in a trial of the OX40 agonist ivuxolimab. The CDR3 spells CASSLGGWGAKNIQYF. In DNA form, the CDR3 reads TGTGCCAGCAGTTTGGGGGGGTGGGGGGCGAAGAACATTCAGTACTTC.